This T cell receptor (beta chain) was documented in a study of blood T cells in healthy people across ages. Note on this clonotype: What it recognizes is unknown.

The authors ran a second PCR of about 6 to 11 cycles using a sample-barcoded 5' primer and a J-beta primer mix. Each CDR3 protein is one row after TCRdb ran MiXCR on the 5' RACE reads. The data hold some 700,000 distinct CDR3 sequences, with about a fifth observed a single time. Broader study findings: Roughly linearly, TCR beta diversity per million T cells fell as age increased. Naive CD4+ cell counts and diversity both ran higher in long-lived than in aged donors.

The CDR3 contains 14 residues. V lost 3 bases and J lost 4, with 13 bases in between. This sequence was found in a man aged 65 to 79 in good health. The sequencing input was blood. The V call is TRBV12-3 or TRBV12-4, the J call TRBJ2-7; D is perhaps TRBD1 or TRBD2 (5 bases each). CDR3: CASSFPGREYEQYV. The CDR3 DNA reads TGTGCCAGCAGTTTCCCGGGGCGCGAATACGAGCAGTACGTC.